The clone carrying this T cell receptor (beta chain) has a single count. TCRdb's table, derived via immunoSEQ multiplex PCR, lists solely in-frame clones and lacks some. Counted here are 160,000 or so clones, approximately 80% occurring once; the ten biggest clones make up more than 1.5%. The data stem from a study of blood T cell repertoires in COVID-19. The overall study: From the United States, Italy and Spain came samples of acute and convalescent COVID-19. PBMCs, B-cell-depleted T cells, or T cells were the source of the cDNA or gDNA that made up the material.

Germline assignment: CDR1 PRHDT and CDR2 FYEKMQ (reference sequence). V lost 4 bases, J lost 1 base, and 11 bases stayed unmatched. There are 17 residues in the CDR3. The rearrangement links TRBV13 to TRBJ1-2; TRBD1 matches at 8 bases. The receptor was derived from a human donor in a cohort sampled during active COVID-19. The sequencing sample was made of peripheral blood. The CDR3 sequence: CASSSRTGTGYNYGYTF. CDR3 sequence (DNA): TGTGCCAGCAGCTCCCGGACAGGGACGGGATATAACTATGGCTACACCTTC.